This TCR beta chain was found in a study of radiotherapy plus CTLA-4 blockade in lung cancer. Per the germline V gene, CDR1 is LGHNA and CDR2 is YSLEER. Trimming removed 0 bases at V and 5 bases at J, with 16 bases between. This CDR3 has 16 amino acids. Focal radiation with ipilimumab CTLA-4 blockade was given to patients with chemo-refractory metastatic non-small-cell lung cancer. This clone came up a few times. What it recognizes is unknown. Study-level findings and limits: Radiotherapy with ipilimumab was followed by blood expansion of tumor-derived clones. Interferon-beta and early blood T cell clone dynamics reportedly predicted response best.

Generated by immunoSEQ multiplex PCR, the TCRdb table keeps only in-frame clones and is missing some. The repertoire holds 85,000 to 90,000 clones, with about three quarters as singletons. The rearrangement uses TRBV4-3 and TRBJ1-2; D call uncertain. This clonotype was sampled from a human donor with non-small cell lung cancer that progressed on radiotherapy plus ipilimumab. Sequences were derived from peripheral blood, sampled from a patient treated with radiotherapy plus ipilimumab. In nucleotides, the CDR3 is TGCGCCAGCAGCCAAGAAGGAGGAGACCCCAGATATGGCTACACCTTC. Translation gives CASSQEGGDPRYGYTF.